The 19 T cell receptor beta chains reported below all come from one sample, sequenced in a study of regulatory T cells in long-lasting Graves disease. Assembly of TCR beta libraries relied on iRepertoire HTBI primers together with Arm-PCR of CDR3 regions. TCRdb reanalysed the multiplex PCR reads using MiXCR and keeps one entry per CDR3 protein. This sample has roughly 300,000 distinct CDR3 sequences; around a fifth occur once, and the top ten carry about 29%. The time point: persistent/refractory GD, antithyroid drugs over 5 years with positive TRAb. Extracted RNA from PBMCs served as the source of the TCR library. The sequenced sample was peripheral blood mononuclear cells (PBMCs), obtained when the disease was refractory, from a patient treated with antithyroid drugs. All receptors derive from a female donor with Graves disease.

This clonotype was counted ten times or more. V is TRBV5-1 and J is TRBJ2-7, with D maybe TRBD1 (5 bases). V dropped 4 bases and J dropped 2 bases, with 13 bases sitting between them. There are 14 residues in the CDR3. Germline CDR1 reads SGHRS; CDR2 reads YFSETQ. CDR3 nucleotide sequence: TGCGCCAGCAGCAAGGGGCAGGAACCCTACGAGCAGTACTTC. Translating gives CASSKGQEPYEQYF.

This clonotype was observed at least ten times. V usage is TRBV19 and J usage is TRBJ1-2, with TRBD1 matching over 9 bases. V dropped 2 bases and J dropped 3; count of bases not matched to a gene: 10. The CDR3 is 17 residues long. CDR1 is LNHDA, CDR2 SQIVND, per germline (reference sequence). The chain's CDR3 is CASSIFDGWTGDYGYTF. The CDR3 nucleotides read TGTGCCAGTAGTATATTCGACGGGTGGACAGGGGACTATGGCTACACCTTC.

V usage is TRBV4-1 and J usage is TRBJ2-3; TRBD2 matches 7 bases. V shed 7 bases, J shed 6 bases, and the junction held 10 bases outside the gene matches. Germline V gene sequence: CDR1 MGHRA, CDR2 YSYEKL. There are 14 residues in the CDR3. CDR3 protein: CASKPGAGMDTQYF. For the CDR3, the DNA is TGCGCCAGCAAGCCAGGAGCGGGAATGGATACGCAGTATTTT.

This clonotype was recorded many times. The chain joins TRBV3-1 to TRBJ1-1; possibly TRBD1 for D (6 bases). V was clipped by 1 base and J by 6 bases, with 12 bases between them. This CDR3 has 14 residues. The germline gives CDR1 LGHDT, CDR2 YNNKEL (reference sequence). The DNA of the CDR3 is TGTGCCAGCAGCCAAGTCAGTGGACAGTCTGAAGCTTTCTTT. Its translation is CASSQVSGQSEAFF.

This clonotype was counted ten times or more. The gene calls are TRBV7-3 and TRBJ2-6; D not certain. The CDR3 has 15 amino acids. Germline CDR1 reads SGHTA; CDR2 reads FQGTGA. Trimming removed 3 bases from V and 4 bases from J, with 10 bases in between. The CDR3 nucleotides are TGTGCCAGCAGCTTGACCAGGTTAGGGGCCAACGTCCTGACTTTC. Encoded protein: CASSLTRLGANVLTF.

Comments on this clonotype: With a much larger clone just one base away, this may be a read error. The CDR3 sequence is CASRHDRFLDQPQHF. The CDR3 bases are TGTGCCAGCAGACACGACAGGTTCTTAGATCAGCCCCAGCATTTT. V usage is TRBV6-1 and J usage is TRBJ1-5; D is possibly TRBD1 (6 bases). This CDR3 is built from 15 residues. The V gene's germline CDR1 is MNHNS and CDR2 SASEGT. Trimming pared 6 bases from V and 5 bases from J, leaving 17 bases between.

The chain employs TRBV5-8 and TRBJ1-1; possibly TRBD1 for D (5 bases). From germline, CDR1 is SGHTS and CDR2 YDEGEE. There are 17 residues in the CDR3. Trimming removed 1 base from V and 3 bases from J, with 19 bases in between. DNA for the CDR3: TGTGCCAGCAGCTTGCGACCGGGCTCCTTGGGGGACACTGAAGCTTTCTTT. Translating gives CASSLRPGSLGDTEAFF.

J is TRBJ2-5 and V is TRBV6-4; 8 nucleotides line up with TRBD2. Per germline, CDR1 MRHNA and CDR2 SNTAGT. V shed 3 bases and J 5 bases; nucleotides not matched to a gene: 8. The CDR3 is made up of 15 amino acids. This CDR3 reads CASSETGGPGETQYF. The DNA of the CDR3 is TGTGCCAGCAGTGAAACGGGAGGGCCCGGGGAGACCCAGTACTTC.

A single count supports this clonotype. The CDR3 reads CASSHYNPGFTEAFF. In DNA, the CDR3 is TGCGCCAGCAGCCATTATAACCCGGGCTTCACTGAAGCTTTCTTT. The chain is built from TRBV4-1 and TRBJ1-1, with D unresolved. Trimming took 3 bases from V and 4 from J, leaving 15 bases between them. Germline CDR1 reads MGHRA; CDR2 reads YSYEKL. This CDR3 has 15 amino acids.

Notes on this clonotype: This may stem from a read error, because a much larger clone lies one nucleotide away. The chain recombines TRBV6-2 or TRBV6-3 with TRBJ1-5, with D tentatively TRBD1 (6 bases). CDR3 length: 16 residues. Germline assignment: CDR1 MNHEY and CDR2 SVGEGT. The CDR3 sequence is CASSFSRGQTNQPPHF. For the CDR3, the DNA is TGTGCCAGCAGTTTTAGTCGAGGACAGACCAATCAGCCCCCGCATTTT.

This clonotype was observed at least ten times. The genes are TRBV27 and TRBJ1-1, with 7 bases that match TRBD1. The junction had 5 bases not matched to a gene; V was cut back by 4 bases and J by 0 bases. Germline CDR1 MNHEY, CDR2 SMNVEV (reference sequence). The length of the CDR3 is 15 residues. CDR3 bases: TGTGCCAGCAGTTGGGACAGAGGTATGAACACTGAAGCTTTCTTT. This sequence encodes CASSWDRGMNTEAFF.

In its sample, this clonotype was seen a few times. The chain carries TRBV20-1 and TRBJ2-7; 8 bases are shared with TRBD1. CDR1 DFQATT and CDR2 SNEGSKA come from the germline V gene (reference sequence). This CDR3 spans 13 amino acids. V shed 3 bases and J 5 bases; nucleotides not matched to a gene: 6. Written as DNA, the CDR3 is TGCAGTGCTAGCCAGGGGGCGCGCGACGAGCAGTACTTC. This sequence encodes CSASQGARDEQYF.

This clonotype was seen at least ten times. The rearrangement uses TRBV24-1 and TRBJ1-5, with 8 bases aligning to TRBD1. Germline V gene lookup returns CDR1 KGHDR and CDR2 SFDVKD. CDR3 length: 13 amino acids. V dropped 7 bases and J dropped 5; count of bases not matched to a gene: 3. In DNA form, the CDR3 reads TGTGCCACCAGAGGACAGGGAGATCAGCCCCAGCATTTT. This encodes CATRGQGDQPQHF.

About this clonotype: A much more abundant neighbour one base away suggests this may be a read error. The chain recombines TRBV6-1 with TRBJ2-2; 8 bases map to TRBD2. Germline V gene lookup returns CDR1 MNHNS and CDR2 SASEGT. The CDR3 consists of 17 residues. V dropped 8 bases and J dropped 4; count of bases not matched to a gene: 15. CDR3 in amino acids: CASPRAGGTTGTGELFF. The CDR3 nucleotides read TGTGCCAGCCCCCGGGCGGGGGGCACAACGGGCACCGGGGAGCTGTTTTTT.

This clonotype was counted a few times. The chain employs TRBV6-1 and TRBJ2-7; TRBD1 might be the D (7 bases). Deletions cut 7 bases from V and 5 bases from J, with 18 bases between. Germline CDR1 reads MNHNS; CDR2 reads SASEGT. The CDR3 consists of 14 residues. The CDR3 region is CASIRDSQRDEQYF. The CDR3 DNA reads TGTGCCAGCATCCGGGACAGCCAGCGGGACGAGCAGTACTTC.

The chain joins TRBV20-1 to TRBJ1-2; the match to TRBD1 covers 8 bases. The V gene's germline CDR1 is DFQATT and CDR2 SNEGSKA (reference sequence). V gave up 6 bases and J gave up 8 bases; unmatched junction bases: 11. CDR3 length: 13 amino acids. CDR3 loop: CSASQGASGGYTF. The CDR3 DNA sequence: TGCAGTGCCTCCCAGGGGGCTAGTGGGGGCTACACCTTC.

This clonotype was observed a few times. This rearrangement joins TRBV5-1 to TRBJ2-7, with no clear D. Trimming shortened V by 4 bases and J by 3 bases, and 5 bases separated the two germline ends. Germline CDR1 and CDR2: SGHRS and YFSETQ. The CDR3 has 11 residues. The CDR3 loop is CASSDDYEQYF. CDR3 coding DNA: TGCGCCAGCAGCGATGACTACGAGCAGTACTTC. Full variable domain (remainder filled in from reference TRBV5-1 and TRBJ2-7): KAGVTQTPRYLIKTRGQQVTLSCSPISGHRSVSWYQQTPGQGLQFLFEYFSETQRNKGNFPGRFSGRQFSNSRSEMNVSTLELGDSALYLCASSDDYEQYFGPGTRLTVT.

This clonotype was found many times. The V and J genes are TRBV2 and TRBJ2-7, with D tentatively TRBD1 (5 bases). The CDR3 covers 13 residues. Germline loops: CDR1 SNHLY, CDR2 FYNNEI. The germline V and J ends were trimmed by 4 bases and 0 bases, with 7 bases remaining between them. The CDR3: CASSGDSSYEQYF. The DNA for the CDR3 is TGTGCCAGCAGTGGAGACAGCTCCTACGAGCAGTACTTC. The entire variable domain, with the rest obtained from reference TRBV2 and TRBJ2-7, is as follows: EPEVTQTPSHQVTQMGQEVILRCVPISNHLYFYWYRQILGQKVEFLVSFYNNEISEKSEIFDDQFSVERPDGSNFTLKIRSTKLEDSAMYFCASSGDSSYEQYFGPGTRLTVT.

In this sample, this clonotype turned up a few times. This rearrangement joins TRBV9 to TRBJ2-5, with D possibly TRBD2 on 5 matching bases. V shed 4 bases and J shed 5 bases, with 21 bases lying between them. Germline V gives CDR1 SGDLS, CDR2 YYNGEE. The CDR3 sequence is 16 residues long. The CDR3 is CASSMLGGSLGETQYF. In DNA, the CDR3 is TGTGCCAGCAGCATGCTGGGTGGGAGTCTCGGGGAGACCCAGTACTTC.